These 12 T cell receptor beta chains were all obtained from the same sample, sequenced in a study of PD-1 blockade in classical Hodgkin lymphoma. There was relapse after autologous stem cell transplantation in every patient, and there was variation in brentuximab vedotin exposure. Only in-frame clones appear in the TCRdb table, and some are missing; sequencing was by immunoSEQ multiplex PCR. The sample yields 50,000 to 65,000 clones, about 91% seen once. The sequencing here drew on peripheral blood mononuclear cells (PBMCs), taken before the second cycle of nivolumab. The source is a human donor with classical Hodgkin lymphoma.

The chain couples TRBV28 to TRBJ1-2; D not certain. Trimming removed 4 bases at V and 3 bases at J, with 12 bases between. CDR3 size: 14 residues. Germline values: CDR1 MDHEN, CDR2 SYDVKM. The CDR3 sequence is CASSSLTRDYGYTF. The CDR3 DNA sequence: TGTGCCAGCAGTTCCCTGACAAGGGACTATGGCTACACCTTC.

The rearrangement links TRBV5-1 to TRBJ1-1; D call uncertain. The V gene's germline CDR1 is SGHRS and CDR2 YFSETQ. Trimming left V 3 bases short and J 0 bases short, with 15 bases between. The CDR3 totals 16 residues. In DNA, the CDR3 is TGCGCCAGCAGCTGGCGCTCGGGGTCCATGAACACTGAAGCTTTCTTT. This translates into CASSWRSGSMNTEAFF. The full variable domain, with the rest looked up from reference TRBV5-1 and TRBJ1-1, is KAGVTQTPRYLIKTRGQQVTLSCSPISGHRSVSWYQQTPGQGLQFLFEYFSETQRNKGNFPGRFSGRQFSNSRSEMNVSTLELGDSALYLCASSWRSGSMNTEAFFGQGTRLTVV.

This chain uses TRBV21-1 with TRBJ2-7; the D segment call TRBD1 is taken from the table without a DNA check. TRBV21-1 is annotated as a pseudogene. The CDR3 sequence is 15 residues long. CDR3 sequence reads: CASSPRPRQGCEQYF. The CDR3 DNA follows: TGTGCCAGCAGCCCTAGACCAAGGCAGGGCTGCGAGCAGTACTTC.

V usage is TRBV19 and J usage is TRBJ1-5; D is ambiguous. Germline CDR1 LNHDA, CDR2 SQIVND (reference sequence). The CDR3 length is 13 residues. V lost 7 bases and J lost 2, with 9 bases in between. CDR3 in DNA: TGTGCCAGTATAGGGCAGGGCAATCAGCCCCAGCATTTT. Its protein product is CASIGQGNQPQHF. Using reference TRBV19 and TRBJ1-5 for the parts outside the CDR3, the full variable domain is DGGITQSPKYLFRKEGQNVTLSCEQNLNHDAMYWYRQDPGQGLRLIYYSQIVNDFQKGDIAEGYSVSREKKESFPLTVTSAQKNPTAFYLCASIGQGNQPQHFGDGTRLSIL.

V is TRBV6-6 and J is TRBJ1-5; maybe TRBD1 (5 bases). The CDR3 extends over 14 amino acids. Trimming cost V 6 bases and J 2 bases, with 11 bases left between them. The V gene's germline CDR1 is MNHNY and CDR2 SVGAGI (reference sequence). The CDR3 DNA reads as TGTGCCAGCAGATCAAGAGGGGGCAATCAGCCCCAGCATTTT. Protein: CASRSRGGNQPQHF.

This chain uses TRBV7-8 with TRBJ2-2; D is unresolved. The V gene's germline CDR1 is SGHVS and CDR2 FQNEAQ. V lost 2 bases, J lost 6 bases, and 10 bases lay in between. The CDR3 contains 14 residues. CDR3 DNA sequence: TGTGCCAGCAGCTTATGGATTGGGTCCGGGGAGCTGTTTTTT. Its translation is CASSLWIGSGELFF.

This clone has more than one count but fewer than ten. The chain carries TRBV27 and TRBJ1-2, with a possible D match to TRBD1 (5 bases). There are 13 residues in the CDR3. Germline V CDR1 and CDR2: MNHEY, SMNVEV (reference sequence). V gave up 7 bases and J gave up 7 bases, with 16 bases separating them. CDR3: CASTQGLGGGYTF. The CDR3 coding sequence is TGTGCCAGCACCCAGGGATTGGGGGGTGGCTACACCTTC.

V gene TRBV6-5 combines with J gene TRBJ2-5; the D is unclear. Trimming left V 2 bases short and J 5 bases short, with 3 bases between. Germline V CDR1 and CDR2: MNHEY, SVGAGI. This CDR3 is 11 amino acids long. Here the CDR3 DNA reads TGTGCCAGCAGTTACGGGGAGACCCAGTACTTC. Protein sequence: CASSYGETQYF.

This clone was observed a few times. This chain connects TRBV6-5 to TRBJ2-7; a weak D match, TRBD2 (6 bases). Germline lookup yields CDR1 MNHEY and CDR2 SVGAGI. This CDR3 region has 14 residues. Trimming left V 6 bases short and J 5 bases short, with 17 bases between. In nucleotides, the CDR3 is TGTGCCAGCAGGAGGCCGGGACTGGAGGACGAGCAGTACTTC. It specifies CASRRPGLEDEQYF.

This chain uses TRBV4-1 with TRBJ1-4, with D perhaps matching TRBD1 (5 bases). V lost 0 bases to trimming and J lost 8 bases, with 13 bases between them. In germline, CDR1 is MGHRA, CDR2 YSYEKL. This CDR3 has 15 amino acids. As DNA, the CDR3 is TGCGCCAGCAGCCAAGAAAGTCAGGGACGGGAAAAACTGTTTTTT. Its translation: CASSQESQGREKLFF.

The chain employs TRBV7-6 and TRBJ2-5, with D perhaps matching TRBD2 (7 bases). Germline V CDR1 and CDR2: SGHVS, FNYEAQ. This CDR3 region has 16 residues. The germline V and J ends were trimmed by 0 bases and 1 base, with 12 bases remaining between them. Here the CDR3 reads CASSLALGGGQETQYF. For the CDR3, the DNA is TGTGCCAGCAGCTTAGCCCTAGGGGGGGGCCAAGAGACCCAGTACTTC.

The sample holds one count of this clone. The V and J genes are TRBV19 and TRBJ2-5; D possibly corresponds to TRBD1 (5 bases). The CDR3 runs 14 residues. The V end lost 4 bases, the J end lost 4 bases, and 13 bases lay between the germline ends. Germline V gene sequence: CDR1 LNHDA, CDR2 SQIVND (reference sequence). The CDR3 bases are TGTGCCAGTAGTAGCGGCAGGGTGGGAGAGACCCAGTACTTC. Its translation: CASSSGRVGETQYF. The variable domain in full, completed from reference TRBV19 and TRBJ2-5, reads DGGITQSPKYLFRKEGQNVTLSCEQNLNHDAMYWYRQDPGQGLRLIYYSQIVNDFQKGDIAEGYSVSREKKESFPLTVTSAQKNPTAFYLCASSSGRVGETQYFGPGTRLLVL.